These T cell receptor beta chains were read from a single sample in a study of blood T cell repertoires in COVID-19. The repertoire was sequenced with immunoSEQ multiplex PCR; TCRdb's copy has only in-frame clones and lacks some. The sample has about 62,000 clones; roughly 71% are singletons. Input material: peripheral blood. These TCRs come from a woman aged 45-65 years with active or convalescent COVID-19. Both conserved end residues are part of each CDR3. D genes are given only for firm matches. Size values are once, few and many counts, or a class for expanded clones, and some rows have none.

NA TRBJ1-1 NA TRBV19 TGTGCCAGTAGTTGGGGCCGGAGCCTCACTGAAGCTTTCTTT CASSWGRSLTEAFF
many TRBJ2-1 TRBD1 TRBV27 TGTGCCAGCAGTTTAGGGACAGGGGCGCCTTACAATGAGCAGTTCTTC CASSLGTGAPYNEQFF
few TRBJ1-2 NA TRBV6-5 TGTGCCAGCAGTTACTCAGGGACGCTGGGGGCTGGCTACACCTTC CASSYSGTLGAGYTF
NA TRBJ2-5 TRBD1 TRBV29-1 TGCAGCCACGGGTCGGGGCAGGGGGCTCGAGAGACCCAGTACTTC CSHGSGQGARETQYF
NA TRBJ1-5 NA TRBV28 TGTGCCAGCATCCCGGGGGGCAGGTTAGGCAATCAGCCCCAGCATTTT CASIPGGRLGNQPQHF
NA TRBJ2-7 TRBD2 TRBV27 TGTGCCAGCAGTTTCTTTCAGGGAGGGGACGAGCAGTACTTC CASSFFQGGDEQYF
NA TRBJ1-2 NA TRBV2 TGTGCCAGCAGTGCGATTAATCCGATTGGGGGGGCCTATGGCTACACCTTC CASSAINPIGGAYGYTF
NA TRBJ2-1 NA TRBV27 TGTGCCAGCAGATTCCGGGACATAGACAATGAGCAGTTCTTC CASRFRDIDNEQFF
NA TRBJ1-2 TRBD1 TRBV6-5 TGTGCCAGCACCAATACCGGGACAGGGGATGGCTACACCTTC CASTNTGTGDGYTF
many TRBJ2-1 TRBD2 TRBV10-3 TGTGCCATCAGTGAGTCGGCTAGCGGGAGGCGAAGCTCCTACAATGAGCAGTTCTTC CAISESASGRRSSYNEQFF
NA TRBJ2-1 NA TRBV24-1 TGTGCCACCTCCAAGGGGCACAATGAGCAGTTCTTC CATSKGHNEQFF
NA TRBJ1-2 NA TRBV11-2 TGTGCCAGCAGCTGGTCCAGGGGTCTGGCTAACTATGGCTACACCTTC CASSWSRGLANYGYTF
NA TRBJ2-1 TRBD2 TRBV19 TGTGCCAGTAGCCAAGCGGGAGGCGGCTACAATGAGCAGTTCTTC CASSQAGGGYNEQFF
NA TRBJ2-7 NA TRBV30 TGTGCCTGGAGTCGCAGGGTCTCCGAGCAGTACTTC CAWSRRVSEQYF
NA TRBJ2-5 TRBD1 TRBV6-2/TRBV6-3 TGTGCCAGCAGTGGTAATGGACAGGGTTTCGAGACCCAGTACTTC CASSGNGQGFETQYF
NA TRBJ2-1 TRBD2 TRBV4-2 TGTGCCAGCAGCCAGACTAGCGGGAGGGGCGATGAGCAGTTCTTC CASSQTSGRGDEQFF
NA TRBJ1-4 NA TRBV18 TGTGCCAGCTCACTAGGAGGAAGGCGTAATGAAAAACTGTTTTTT CASSLGGRRNEKLFF
NA TRBJ2-1 NA TRBV5-1 TGCGCCAGCAATCCTGTGCTGGGAGGCGGAAATGAGCAGTTCTTC CASNPVLGGGNEQFF
NA TRBJ2-1 TRBD2 TRBV7-6 TGTGCCAGCAGAGAGGGCGGGGGCTCCTACAATGAGCAGTTCTTC CASREGGGSYNEQFF
NA TRBJ1-5 NA TRBV21-1 TGTGCCAGCAGCGGCCGACAGCCTTACAATCAGCCCCAGCATTTT CASSGRQPYNQPQHF
NA TRBJ2-1 NA TRBV2 TGTGCCAGCAGTGTGTCTAGTTTAAATGAGCAGTTCTTC CASSVSSLNEQFF
NA TRBJ2-5 TRBD2 TRBV5-1 TGCGCCAGCAGCCAAGCGGGAGGGCGAGGAGAGACCCAGTACTTC CASSQAGGRGETQYF
NA TRBJ2-1 TRBD2 TRBV5-1 TGCGCCAGCAGCTTGATGGCCCGGGAGGGGGTGGGGAATGAGCAGTTCTTC CASSLMAREGVGNEQFF
NA TRBJ1-4 NA TRBV4-1 TGCGCCAGCAGCCAAGGTACCGTCCTCAGTAATGAAAAACTGTTTTTT CASSQGTVLSNEKLFF
NA TRBJ2-3 TRBD2 TRBV2 TGTGCCAGCAGTGAAGGGCCTAGCGGGAGCCAGGGTGAGGCAGATACGCAGTATTTT CASSEGPSGSQGEADTQYF
many TRBJ2-3 TRBD2 TRBV20-1 TGCAGTGCTAGTCCGGCGGGAGGGATGGCTGATACGCAGTATTTT CSASPAGGMADTQYF
NA TRBJ1-2 NA TRBV5-4 TGTGCCAGCAGCTTGAGGAGTCTTCTTAACTATGGCTACACCTTC CASSLRSLLNYGYTF
NA TRBJ1-3 NA TRBV4-2 TGTGCCAGCAGCCAAGGACAGCCCTCCGGAAACACCATATATTTT CASSQGQPSGNTIYF
NA TRBJ2-7 NA TRBV5-1 TGCGCCAGCAGCGGTTCTCTAGCTTTGACAAGCTCCTACGAGCAGTACTTC CASSGSLALTSSYEQYF
NA TRBJ1-2 TRBD1 TRBV3-1/TRBV3-2 TGTGCCAGCAGCCACCGCGACAGGGACAACGATGGCTACACCTTC CASSHRDRDNDGYTF
NA TRBJ2-6 TRBD1 TRBV6-2/TRBV6-3 TGTGCCAGCAGTTCGGGACAGAGCTCTGGGGCCAACGTCCTGACTTTC CASSSGQSSGANVLTF
NA TRBJ1-1 NA TRBV5-1 TGCGCCAGCAGCACAAACTTCGGGAGTGGCACTGAAGCTTTCTTT CASSTNFGSGTEAFF
NA TRBJ1-4 TRBD1 TRBV4-3 TGCGCCAGCAGCCAAGGGGACAGGGCTAATGAAAAACTGTTTTTT CASSQGDRANEKLFF
NA TRBJ1-2 TRBD1 TRBV24-1 TGTGCCACCAGTGGAAAGGGGGCGACTTGGTATGGCTACACCTTC CATSGKGATWYGYTF
NA TRBJ1-5 NA TRBV27 TGTGCCAGCAGTTTACATCCAGGGGGCAATCAGCCCCAGCATTTT CASSLHPGGNQPQHF
NA TRBJ2-1 TRBD2 TRBV7-2 TGTGCCAGCACCCGGGGGGGCTATGAGCAGTTCTTC CASTRGGYEQFF
NA TRBJ2-7 TRBD2 TRBV7-2 TGTGCCAGCAGCTTAGAGGGCGGGAGAGGGCAGTACTTC CASSLEGGRGQYF
NA TRBJ2-7 NA TRBV6-2/TRBV6-3 TGTGCCAGCAGTTACGGAGGGTTTACCTACGAGCAGTACTTC CASSYGGFTYEQYF
NA TRBJ1-1 NA TRBV20-1 TGCAGTGCTAGTGACCCCGGGTCCCCCTTCGGCAACACTGAAGCTTTCTTT CSASDPGSPFGNTEAFF
once TRBJ2-6 TRBD2 TRBV19 TGTGCCAGTAATAGCGGGAGCCCCGGGGCCAACGTCCTGACTTTC CASNSGSPGANVLTF
NA TRBJ2-7 NA TRBV9 TGTGCCAGCAGCGTAGCCCCCACTGACTCCTACGAGCAGTACTTC CASSVAPTDSYEQYF
NA TRBJ1-1 NA TRBV5-1 TGCGCCAGCAGCTCGGACAGTCTGAACACTGAAGCTTTCTTT CASSSDSLNTEAFF
NA TRBJ1-2 NA TRBV4-3 TGCGCCAGCAGCCCCTCAAGGGAGTCGTATGGCTACACCTTC CASSPSRESYGYTF
few TRBJ1-2 NA TRBV12-3/TRBV12-4 TGTGCCAGCAGTCCAGTAAACTATGGCTACACCTTC CASSPVNYGYTF
NA TRBJ2-1 TRBD2 TRBV5-1 TGCGCCAGCACCGGGACTAGCGGGATGAATGAGCAGTTCTTC CASTGTSGMNEQFF
NA TRBJ2-1 TRBD2 TRBV5-4 TGTGCCAGCAGCTGGGGGACTAGCGGATACAATGAGCAGTTCTTC CASSWGTSGYNEQFF
NA TRBJ1-2 NA TRBV19 TGTGCCAGTAGTATAACGAGAGGGAATGGCTACACCTTC CASSITRGNGYTF